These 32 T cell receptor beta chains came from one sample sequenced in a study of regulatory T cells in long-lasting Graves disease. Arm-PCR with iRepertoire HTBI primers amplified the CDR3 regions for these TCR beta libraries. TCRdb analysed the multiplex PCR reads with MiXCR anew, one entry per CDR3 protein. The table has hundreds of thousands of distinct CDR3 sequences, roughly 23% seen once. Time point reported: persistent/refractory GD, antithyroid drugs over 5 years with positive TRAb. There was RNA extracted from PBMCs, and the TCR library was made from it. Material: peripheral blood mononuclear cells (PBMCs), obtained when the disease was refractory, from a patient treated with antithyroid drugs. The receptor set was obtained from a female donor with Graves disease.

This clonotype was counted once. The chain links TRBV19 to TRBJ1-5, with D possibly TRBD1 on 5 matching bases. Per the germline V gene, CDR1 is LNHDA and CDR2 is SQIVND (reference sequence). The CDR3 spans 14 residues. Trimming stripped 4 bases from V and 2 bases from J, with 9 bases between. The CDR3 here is CASSTWGGNQPQHF. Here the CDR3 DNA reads TGTGCCAGTAGTACATGGGGGGGCAATCAGCCCCAGCATTTT.

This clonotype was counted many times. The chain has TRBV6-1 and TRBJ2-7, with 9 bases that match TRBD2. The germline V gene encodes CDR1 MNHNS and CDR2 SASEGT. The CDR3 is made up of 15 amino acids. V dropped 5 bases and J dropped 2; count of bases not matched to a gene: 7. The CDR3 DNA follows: TGTGCCAGCAGTCTACCTAGCGGGGAAACCTACGAGCAGTACTTC. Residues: CASSLPSGETYEQYF.

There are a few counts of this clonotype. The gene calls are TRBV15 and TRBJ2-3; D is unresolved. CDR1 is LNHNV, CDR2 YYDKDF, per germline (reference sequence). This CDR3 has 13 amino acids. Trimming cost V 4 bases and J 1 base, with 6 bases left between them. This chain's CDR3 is CATSNYGTDTQYF. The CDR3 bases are TGTGCCACCAGCAATTACGGCACAGATACGCAGTATTTT.

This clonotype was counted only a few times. The CDR3 region is CASSYQYTEAFF. Here the CDR3 DNA reads TGTGCCAGCAGCTACCAATACACTGAAGCTTTCTTT. This chain uses TRBV13 with TRBJ1-1; D uncertain. This CDR3 has 12 residues. Germline loops: CDR1 PRHDT, CDR2 FYEKMQ (reference sequence). Trimming left V 4 bases short and J 3 bases short, with 6 bases between. The variable domain in full, with the rest retrieved from reference TRBV13 and TRBJ1-1, is AAGVIQSPRHLIKEKRETATLKCYPIPRHDTVYWYQQGPGQDPQFLISFYEKMQSDKGSIPDRFSAQQFSDYHSELNMSSLELGDSALYFCASSYQYTEAFFGQGTRLTVV.

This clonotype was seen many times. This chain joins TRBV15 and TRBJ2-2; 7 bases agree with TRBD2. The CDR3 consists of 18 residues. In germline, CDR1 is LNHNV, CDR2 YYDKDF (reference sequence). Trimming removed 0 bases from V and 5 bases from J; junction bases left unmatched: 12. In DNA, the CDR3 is TGTGCCACCAGCAGAGATCTCGGACTAGGTGTTCGGACCGGGGAGCTGTTTTTT. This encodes CATSRDLGLGVRTGELFF.

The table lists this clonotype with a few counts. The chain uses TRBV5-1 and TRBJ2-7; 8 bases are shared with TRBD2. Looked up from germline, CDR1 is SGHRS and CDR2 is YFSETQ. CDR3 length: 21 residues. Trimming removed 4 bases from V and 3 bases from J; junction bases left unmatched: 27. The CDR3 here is CASSVRSLRLLAETSDYEQYF. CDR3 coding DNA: TGCGCCAGCAGCGTCCGAAGCTTGAGGCTTTTGGCCGAGACTAGCGACTACGAGCAGTACTTC.

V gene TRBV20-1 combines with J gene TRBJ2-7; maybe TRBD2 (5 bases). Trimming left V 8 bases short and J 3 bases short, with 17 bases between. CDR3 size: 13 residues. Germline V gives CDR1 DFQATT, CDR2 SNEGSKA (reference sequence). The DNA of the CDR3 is TGCAGTCTTGCTGAGGGCGCAATCTACGAGCAGTACTTC. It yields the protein CSLAEGAIYEQYF.

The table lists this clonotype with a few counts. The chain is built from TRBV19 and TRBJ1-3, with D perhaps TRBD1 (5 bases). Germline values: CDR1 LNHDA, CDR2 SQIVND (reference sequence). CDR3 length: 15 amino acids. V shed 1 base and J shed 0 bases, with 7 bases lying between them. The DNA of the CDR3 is TGTGCCAGTAGTATAGCTACAGGCTCTGGAAACACCATATATTTT. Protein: CASSIATGSGNTIYF.

The CDR3 sequence is CASSLSWTGGETQYF. The CDR3 bases are TGCGCCAGCAGCTTGTCGTGGACAGGGGGAGAGACCCAGTACTTC. The V call is TRBV5-1, the J call TRBJ2-5, with 10 nucleotides matching TRBD1. Trimming at V came to 1 base and at J to 4 bases, leaving 4 bases not matched to a gene. Germline V gene sequence: CDR1 SGHRS, CDR2 YFSETQ. The CDR3 runs to 15 residues.

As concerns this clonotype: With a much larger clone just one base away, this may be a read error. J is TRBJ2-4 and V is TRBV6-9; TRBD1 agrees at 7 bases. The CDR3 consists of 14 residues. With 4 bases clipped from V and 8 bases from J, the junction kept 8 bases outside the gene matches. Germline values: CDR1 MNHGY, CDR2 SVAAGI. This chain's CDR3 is CASSWDRSRDIQYF. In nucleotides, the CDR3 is TGTGCCAGCAGTTGGGACAGATCTCGAGACATTCAGTACTTC.

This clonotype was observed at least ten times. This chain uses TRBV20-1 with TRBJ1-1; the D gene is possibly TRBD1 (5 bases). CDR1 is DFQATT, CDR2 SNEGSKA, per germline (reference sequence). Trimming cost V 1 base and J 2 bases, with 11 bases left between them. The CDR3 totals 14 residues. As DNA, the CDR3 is TGCAGTGCTAGAGTGGGGGGGAGTAACACTGAAGCTTTCTTT. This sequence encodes CSARVGGSNTEAFF.

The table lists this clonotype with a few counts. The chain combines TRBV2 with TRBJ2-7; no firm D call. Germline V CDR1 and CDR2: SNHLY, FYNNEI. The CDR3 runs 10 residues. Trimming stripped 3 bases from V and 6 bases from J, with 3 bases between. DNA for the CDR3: TGTGCCAGCAGTGACCCCGAGCAGTACTTC. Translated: CASSDPEQYF.

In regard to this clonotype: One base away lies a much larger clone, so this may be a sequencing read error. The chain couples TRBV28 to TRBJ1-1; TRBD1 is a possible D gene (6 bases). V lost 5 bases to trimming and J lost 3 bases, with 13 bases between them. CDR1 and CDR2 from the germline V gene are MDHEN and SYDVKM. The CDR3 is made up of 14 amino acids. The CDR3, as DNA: TGTGCCAGCAGTATCTGGACAGTGGACACTGAAGCTTTCTTT. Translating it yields CASSIWTVDTEAFF.

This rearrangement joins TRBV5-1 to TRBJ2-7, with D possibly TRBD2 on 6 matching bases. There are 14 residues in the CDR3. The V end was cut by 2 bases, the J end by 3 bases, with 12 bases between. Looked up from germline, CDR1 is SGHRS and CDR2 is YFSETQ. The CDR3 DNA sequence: TGCGCCAGCAGCTTCGGGGGATCAGACTACGAGCAGTACTTC. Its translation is CASSFGGSDYEQYF.

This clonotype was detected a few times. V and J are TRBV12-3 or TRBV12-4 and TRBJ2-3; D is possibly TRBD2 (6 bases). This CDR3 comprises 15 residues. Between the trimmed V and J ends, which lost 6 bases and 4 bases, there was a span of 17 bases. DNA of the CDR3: TGTGCCAGCAGCCGGGACGGCGGGGTTGCAGATACGCAGTATTTT. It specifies CASSRDGGVADTQYF.

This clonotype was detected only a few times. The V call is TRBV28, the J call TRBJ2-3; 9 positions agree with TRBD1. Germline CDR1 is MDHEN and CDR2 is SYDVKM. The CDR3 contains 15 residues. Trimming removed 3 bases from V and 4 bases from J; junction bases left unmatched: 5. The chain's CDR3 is CASSFGTGRADTQYF. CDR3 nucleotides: TGTGCCAGCAGTTTTGGGACAGGGCGCGCAGATACGCAGTATTTT. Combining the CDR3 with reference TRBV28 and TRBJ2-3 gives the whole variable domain DVKVTQSSRYLVKRTGEKVFLECVQDMDHENMFWYRQDPGLGLRLIYFSYDVKMKEKGDIPEGYSVSREKKERFSLILESASTNQTSMYLCASSFGTGRADTQYFGPGTRLTVL.

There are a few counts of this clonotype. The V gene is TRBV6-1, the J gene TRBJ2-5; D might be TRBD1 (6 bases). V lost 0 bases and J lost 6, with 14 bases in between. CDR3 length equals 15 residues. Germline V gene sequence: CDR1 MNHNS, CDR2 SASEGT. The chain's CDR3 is CASSEAGQGIKTQYF. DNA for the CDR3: TGTGCCAGCAGTGAAGCGGGGCAGGGGATAAAGACCCAGTACTTC.

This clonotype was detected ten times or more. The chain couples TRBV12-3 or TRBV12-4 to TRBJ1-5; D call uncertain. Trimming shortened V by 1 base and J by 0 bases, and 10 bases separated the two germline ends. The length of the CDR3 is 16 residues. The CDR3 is CASSLGLLNSNQPQHF. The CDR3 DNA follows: TGTGCCAGCAGTTTAGGACTACTTAATAGCAATCAGCCCCAGCATTTT.

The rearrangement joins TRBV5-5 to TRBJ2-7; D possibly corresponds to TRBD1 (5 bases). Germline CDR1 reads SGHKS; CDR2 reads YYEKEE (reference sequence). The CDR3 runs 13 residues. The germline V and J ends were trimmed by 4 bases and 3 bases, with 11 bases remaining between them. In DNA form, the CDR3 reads TGTGCCAGCAGCGACAGCCGGAACTACGAGCAGTACTTC. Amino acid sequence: CASSDSRNYEQYF. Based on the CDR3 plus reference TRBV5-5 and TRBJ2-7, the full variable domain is DAGVTQSPTHLIKTRGQQVTLRCSPISGHKSVSWYQQVLGQGPQFIFQYYEKEERGRGNFPDRFSARQFPNYSSELNVNALLLGDSALYLCASSDSRNYEQYFGPGTRLTVT.

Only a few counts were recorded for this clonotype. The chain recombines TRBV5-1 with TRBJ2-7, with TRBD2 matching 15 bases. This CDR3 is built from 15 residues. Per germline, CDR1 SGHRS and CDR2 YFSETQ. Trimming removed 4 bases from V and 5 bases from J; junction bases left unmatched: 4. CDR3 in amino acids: CASSRGLAGGHEQYF. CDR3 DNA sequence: TGCGCCAGCAGCAGGGGACTAGCGGGAGGCCACGAGCAGTACTTC.

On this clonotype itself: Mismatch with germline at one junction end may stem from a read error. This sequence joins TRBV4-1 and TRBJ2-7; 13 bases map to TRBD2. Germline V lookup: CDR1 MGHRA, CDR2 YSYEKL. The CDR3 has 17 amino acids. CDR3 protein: CASSQDELAGGSYEQHF. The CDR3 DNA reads TGCGCCAGCAGCCAAGATGAACTAGCGGGAGGGTCTTACGAGCAGCACTTC.

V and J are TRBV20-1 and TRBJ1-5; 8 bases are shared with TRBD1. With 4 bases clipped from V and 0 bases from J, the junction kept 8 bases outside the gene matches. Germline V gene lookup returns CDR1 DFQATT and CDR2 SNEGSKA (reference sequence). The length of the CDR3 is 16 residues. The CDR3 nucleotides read TGCAGTGCTAAACCTCGACAGGGGTTTAGCAATCAGCCCCAGCATTTT. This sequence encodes CSAKPRQGFSNQPQHF.

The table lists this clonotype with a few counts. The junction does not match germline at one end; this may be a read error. The chain's CDR3 is CASRSGTGELFF. CDR3 DNA sequence: TGCGCCAGCAGGTCGGGGACCGGGGAGCTGTTTTTT. The V call is TRBV28, the J call TRBJ2-2, with D perhaps matching TRBD2 (5 bases). CDR1 and CDR2 from the germline V gene are MDHEN and SYDVKM. The length of the CDR3 is 12 residues.

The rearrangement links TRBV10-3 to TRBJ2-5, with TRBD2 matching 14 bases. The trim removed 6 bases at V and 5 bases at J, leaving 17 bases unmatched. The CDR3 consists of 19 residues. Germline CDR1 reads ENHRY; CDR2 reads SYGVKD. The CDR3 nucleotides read TGTGCCATCAGCGATTCGGGACAGAGGGGACTAGCGGGAGTGGAGACCCAGTACTTC. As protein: CAISDSGQRGLAGVETQYF.

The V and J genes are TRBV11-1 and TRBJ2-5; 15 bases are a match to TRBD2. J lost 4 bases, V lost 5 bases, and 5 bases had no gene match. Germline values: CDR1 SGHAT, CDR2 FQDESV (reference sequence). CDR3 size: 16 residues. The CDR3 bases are TGTGCCAGCAGCGCCAGGACTAGCGGGAGGGGAGAGACCCAGTACTTC. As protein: CASSARTSGRGETQYF.

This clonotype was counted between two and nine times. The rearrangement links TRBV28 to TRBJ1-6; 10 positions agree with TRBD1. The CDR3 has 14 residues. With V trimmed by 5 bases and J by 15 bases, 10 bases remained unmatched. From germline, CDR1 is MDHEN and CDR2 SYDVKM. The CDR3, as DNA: TGTGCCAGCAGTCCCCGGGACAGGGGAGCGGGCCTCCACTTT. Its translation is CASSPRDRGAGLHF.

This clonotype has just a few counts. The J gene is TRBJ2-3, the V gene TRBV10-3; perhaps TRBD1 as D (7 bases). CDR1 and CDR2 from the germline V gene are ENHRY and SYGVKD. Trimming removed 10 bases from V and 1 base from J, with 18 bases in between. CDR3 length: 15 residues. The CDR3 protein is CATQGGVAGTDTQYF. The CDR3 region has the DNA TGTGCCACCCAAGGGGGCGTAGCGGGCACAGATACGCAGTATTTT.

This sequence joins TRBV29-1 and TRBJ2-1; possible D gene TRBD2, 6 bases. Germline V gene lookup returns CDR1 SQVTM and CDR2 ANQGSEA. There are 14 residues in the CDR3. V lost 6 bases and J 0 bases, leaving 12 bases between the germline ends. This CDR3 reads CSVDMDYSYNEQFF. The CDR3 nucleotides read TGCAGCGTAGATATGGACTACTCCTACAATGAGCAGTTCTTC.

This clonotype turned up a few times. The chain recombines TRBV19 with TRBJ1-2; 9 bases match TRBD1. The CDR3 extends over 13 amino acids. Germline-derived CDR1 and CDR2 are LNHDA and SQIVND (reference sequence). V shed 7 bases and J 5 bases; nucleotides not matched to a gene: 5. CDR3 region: CASTLGQGYGYTF. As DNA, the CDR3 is TGTGCCAGTACCCTCGGACAGGGGTATGGCTACACCTTC. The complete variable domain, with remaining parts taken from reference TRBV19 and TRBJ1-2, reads DGGITQSPKYLFRKEGQNVTLSCEQNLNHDAMYWYRQDPGQGLRLIYYSQIVNDFQKGDIAEGYSVSREKKESFPLTVTSAQKNPTAFYLCASTLGQGYGYTFGSGTRLTVV.

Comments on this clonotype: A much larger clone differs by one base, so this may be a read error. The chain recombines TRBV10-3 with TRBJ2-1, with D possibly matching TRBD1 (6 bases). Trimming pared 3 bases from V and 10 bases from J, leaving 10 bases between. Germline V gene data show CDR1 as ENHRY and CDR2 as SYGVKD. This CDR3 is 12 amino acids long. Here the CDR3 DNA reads TGTGCCATCAGTGACAGGGGCTACGAGCAGTTCTTC. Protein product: CAISDRGYEQFF.

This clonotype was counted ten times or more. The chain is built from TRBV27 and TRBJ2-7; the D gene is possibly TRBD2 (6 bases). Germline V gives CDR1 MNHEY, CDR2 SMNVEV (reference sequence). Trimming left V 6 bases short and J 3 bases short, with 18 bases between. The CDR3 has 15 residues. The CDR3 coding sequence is TGTGCCAGCAGCCGTGGGACCGCGGGGCTCTACGAGCAGTACTTC. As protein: CASSRGTAGLYEQYF.

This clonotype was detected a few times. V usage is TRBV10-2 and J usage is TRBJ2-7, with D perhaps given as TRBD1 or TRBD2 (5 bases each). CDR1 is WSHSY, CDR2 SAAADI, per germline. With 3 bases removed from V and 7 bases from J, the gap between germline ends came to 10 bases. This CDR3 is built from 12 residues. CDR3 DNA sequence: TGCGCCAGCAGTGATGGGGGAGAAGAGCAGTACTTC. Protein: CASSDGGEEQYF.